A single sample gave rise to the 13 T cell receptor beta chains below, sequenced in a study of shared T cell receptors in the human thymus. Measured with immunoSEQ multiplex PCR; TCRdb has only the in-frame clones, and not every one. Of hundreds of thousands of clones in the sample, approximately 90% were seen once. These sequences were also reported in another study, on human thymus T cells.

Sequenced: thymocytes. These receptors originate from a boy younger than two with a congenital heart defect.

This chain joins TRBV4-1 and TRBJ2-1, with 9 bases matching TRBD2. This CDR3 comprises 15 residues. The ends lost 2 bases at V and 5 bases at J; junction bases unmatched: 4. Germline lookup yields CDR1 MGHRA and CDR2 YSYEKL. DNA of the CDR3: TGCGCCAGCAGCCAACATAGCGGGAGAAACAATGAGCAGTTCTTC. It is translated as CASSQHSGRNNEQFF.

The chain joins TRBV18 to TRBJ2-7, with D possibly being TRBD2 (6 bases). This CDR3 is built from 13 residues. Between the trimmed V and J ends, which lost 2 bases and 3 bases, there was a span of 8 bases. Germline-derived CDR1 and CDR2 are KGHSH and LQKENI. The CDR3 DNA is TGTGCCAGCTCACCAGGGACTCACTACGAGCAGTACTTC. Protein sequence: CASSPGTHYEQYF.

This clone was observed a single time. This chain connects TRBV13 to TRBJ2-2, with 14 bases matching TRBD2. V lost 5 bases to trimming and J lost 5 bases; unmatched junction nucleotides: 28. Germline CDR1 and CDR2: PRHDT and FYEKMQ (reference sequence). The CDR3 sequence is 24 residues long. Here the CDR3 DNA reads TGTGCCAGCAGCCCCCCGACCGCCTGGGGCAGGAAGGGACTAGCGGGAGAGGGGACCGGGGAGCTGTTTTTT. This gives the protein CASSPPTAWGRKGLAGEGTGELFF.

V gene TRBV2 combines with J gene TRBJ2-1; 7 positions match TRBD2. V dropped 5 bases and J dropped 2; count of bases not matched to a gene: 6. Germline lookup yields CDR1 SNHLY and CDR2 FYNNEI. This CDR3 has 15 residues. DNA for the CDR3: TGTGCCAGCAGTCCCCTAGCGGACCCCTACAATGAGCAGTTCTTC. Its translation is CASSPLADPYNEQFF.

This chain links TRBV2 with TRBJ1-1; the D gene is possibly TRBD1 (5 bases). The CDR3 runs 13 residues. Germline loops: CDR1 SNHLY, CDR2 FYNNEI. The V end lost 4 bases, the J end lost 1 base, and 7 bases lay between the germline ends. CDR3: CASSVRGNTEAFF. DNA of the CDR3: TGTGCCAGCAGTGTTAGGGGGAACACTGAAGCTTTCTTT. The entire variable domain, with the rest obtained from reference TRBV2 and TRBJ1-1, is as follows: EPEVTQTPSHQVTQMGQEVILRCVPISNHLYFYWYRQILGQKVEFLVSFYNNEISEKSEIFDDQFSVERPDGSNFTLKIRSTKLEDSAMYFCASSVRGNTEAFFGQGTRLTVV.

The chain has TRBV6-5 and TRBJ2-2, with D perhaps TRBD2 (6 bases). This CDR3 region has 15 residues. V lost 8 bases and J 4 bases, leaving 17 bases between the germline ends. Germline loops: CDR1 MNHEY, CDR2 SVGAGI. The DNA for the CDR3 is TGTGCCAGCGGCCTTGAGGGAGCGGGCACCGGGGAGCTGTTTTTT. Protein sequence: CASGLEGAGTGELFF.

The genes are TRBV29-1 and TRBJ1-2; 11 bases fit TRBD1. Germline loops: CDR1 SQVTM, CDR2 ANQGSEA. This CDR3 has 14 residues. V lost 0 bases to trimming and J lost 14 bases; unmatched junction nucleotides: 11. CDR3 region: CSVEDPPGQGVLTF. The CDR3 nucleotides read TGCAGCGTTGAAGATCCACCGGGACAGGGGGTATTGACCTTC.

The chain recombines TRBV15 with TRBJ1-1, with TRBD1 matching 8 bases. V shed 1 base, J shed 1 base, and the junction held 5 bases outside the gene matches. Per the germline V gene, CDR1 is LNHNV and CDR2 is YYDKDF (reference sequence). The CDR3 extends over 16 amino acids. CDR3: CATSRAGGISNTEAFF. As DNA, the CDR3 is TGTGCCACCAGCAGAGCAGGGGGCATATCGAACACTGAAGCTTTCTTT.

The J gene is TRBJ2-1, the V gene TRBV7-2; D is unresolved. Germline CDR1 is SGHTA and CDR2 is FQGNSA. The germline V and J ends were trimmed by 1 base and 8 bases, with 15 bases remaining between them. The CDR3 extends over 15 amino acids. CDR3 bases: TGTGCCAGCAGCTTAGGTCGGGTAATCAGTGATGAGCAGTTCTTC. Its protein is CASSLGRVISDEQFF.

The CDR3 DNA reads TGTGCCAGCAACCGGCCTGGACAAAGAGAAAAACTGTTTTTT. This sequence encodes CASNRPGQREKLFF. The chain has TRBV5-6 and TRBJ1-4; weak D call: TRBD1 (5 bases). Deletions cut 6 bases from V and 8 bases from J, with 17 bases between. This CDR3 region has 14 residues. CDR1 and CDR2 (germline): SGHDT, YYEEEE.

The chain has TRBV28 and TRBJ1-5; 8 nucleotides agree with TRBD1. CDR3 length: 15 amino acids. V trimming: 2 bases; J trimming: 1 base; junction bases outside the gene matches: 1. Germline CDR1 is MDHEN and CDR2 is SYDVKM. The CDR3 protein is CASSLRTGSNQPQHF. CDR3 DNA sequence: TGTGCCAGCAGTTTAAGGACAGGGAGCAATCAGCCCCAGCATTTT.

This chain connects TRBV27 to TRBJ2-7, with 9 bases that match TRBD1. Germline V gene lookup returns CDR1 MNHEY and CDR2 SMNVEV (reference sequence). The CDR3 extends over 19 amino acids. The V and J ends lost 6 bases and 5 bases, in that order; junction bases with no gene match: 23. CDR3 amino acids: CASRPLLGTGKVVEDEQYF. The CDR3 nucleotides read TGTGCCAGCAGACCCCTTTTGGGGACAGGGAAGGTAGTGGAAGACGAGCAGTACTTC.

V and J are TRBV5-1 and TRBJ2-1; D is unclear. V gave up 0 bases and J gave up 6 bases, with 4 bases separating them. The CDR3 sequence is 12 residues long. The germline V gene encodes CDR1 SGHRS and CDR2 YFSETQ. The CDR3 coding sequence is TGCGCCAGCAGCTTGGCTCCCAATGAGCAGTTCTTC. Encoded protein: CASSLAPNEQFF.